This TCR beta chain was sequenced for a study of blood T cell repertoires in COVID-19 (dated by TCRdb to about 2020). About the full investigation: The collaborator samples originated in the United States, Italy and Spain and spanned the acute and convalescent phases of COVID-19. The prospective study material was composed of cDNA or gDNA derived from T cells, B-cell-depleted T cells, or PBMCs. Subjects who had been exposed to COVID-19, were actively infected with it, or had recovered from it provided the deeply sampled blood TCRbeta repertoires that made up the dataset. The repertoires were released in a freely available public database meant as a resource for research on the immune response to SARS-CoV-2. Samples were obtained from the ongoing ImmuneRACE study (first 160 participants) and from 1,200 or so subjects provided by 6 global collaborators. The sample metadata nearly always contained a de-identified subject ID, COVID-19 status, age in years and sex. Where available, HLA class I and class II types were obtained from metadata supplied by the sample provider rather than from assay-based typing. Here is what the overall study found, with its caveats: How much clinical and demographic metadata was included differed by source and by participant, and the metadata was provided uncurated.

Concerning this clone: The target of this receptor is not known. Within one base of it there is no much larger clone, and no base qualities were kept.

TCRbeta CDR3 regions were amplified from genomic DNA by means of the immunoSEQ Assay, a bias-controlled multiplex PCR. The original pipeline was this. The number of nucleated cells in each sample was estimated from the amplification of reference gene primers within the assay. To quantify the absolute abundance of each unique TCRbeta CDR3 rearrangement, sequence reads were collapsed and filtered. Productive Simpson clonality was computed per sample as the square root of Simpson's diversity index over productive rearrangements. TCRdb retrieved this table from immuneACCESS and kept in-frame rearrangements only. Not all clones are present; in checked studies, unresolved V genes account for under half, and no reason is known for the remainder. V and J calls and clone size are given by that table; D and trimming were obtained from the DNA. The sample table lists about 240,000 clones, around 90% of them with a count of one. The top ten clonotypes cover around 7.2% of the sample.

Another Seattle source contributed samples from volunteer blood donors who had recovered from COVID-19. Collaborating institutions collected whole blood in K2EDTA tubes following their own protocols. For TCRbeta analysis, collaborators shipped samples as frozen whole blood, isolated PBMCs, or DNA extracted from either of those sample types. This TCR was recovered from a man in his sixties who had recovered from COVID-19. The sequencing input was peripheral blood.

The CDR3 region reads CAISAGANTGELFF. At the DNA level, the sequence is TGTGCCATCAGCGCGGGGGCAAACACCGGGGAGCTGTTTTTT. Recombination joined TRBV10-3 with TRBJ2-2; the D region possibly corresponds to TRBD2 (7 bases align). Deletion took 6 bases off V and 2 bases off J, with a span of 10 bases between the germline ends. Taken from cysteine to phenylalanine, the CDR3 has 14 residues. The retained sequence is limited to the CDR3, 42 bases, with the frame set at the first base. CDR1 ENHRY and CDR2 SYGVKD were looked up in the germline V gene.